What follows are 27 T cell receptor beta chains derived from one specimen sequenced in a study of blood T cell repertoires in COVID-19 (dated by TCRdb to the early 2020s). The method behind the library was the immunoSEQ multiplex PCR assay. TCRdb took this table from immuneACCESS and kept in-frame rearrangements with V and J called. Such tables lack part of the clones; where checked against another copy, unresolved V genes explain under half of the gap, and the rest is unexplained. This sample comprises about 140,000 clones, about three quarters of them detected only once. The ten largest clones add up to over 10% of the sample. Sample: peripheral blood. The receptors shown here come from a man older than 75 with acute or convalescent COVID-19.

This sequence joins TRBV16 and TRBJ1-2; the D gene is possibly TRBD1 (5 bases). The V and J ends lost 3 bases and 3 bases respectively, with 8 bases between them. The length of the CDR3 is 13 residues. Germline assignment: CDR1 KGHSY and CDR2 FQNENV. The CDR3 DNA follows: TGTGCCAGCAGCCATCGGGGGGACTATGGCTACACCTTC. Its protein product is CASSHRGDYGYTF.

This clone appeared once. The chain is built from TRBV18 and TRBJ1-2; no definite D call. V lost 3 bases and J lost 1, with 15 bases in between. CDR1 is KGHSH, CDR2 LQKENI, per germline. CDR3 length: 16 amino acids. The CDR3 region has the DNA TGTGCCAGCTCACCGCCCGTGAATAGTAATAACTATGGCTACACCTTC. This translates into CASSPPVNSNNYGYTF.

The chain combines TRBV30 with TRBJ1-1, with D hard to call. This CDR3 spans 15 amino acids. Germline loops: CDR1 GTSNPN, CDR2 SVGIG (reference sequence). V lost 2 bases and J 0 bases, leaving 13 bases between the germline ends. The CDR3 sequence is CAWSTELPLNTEAFF. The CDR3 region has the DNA TGTGCCTGGAGTACAGAGCTACCCCTGAACACTGAAGCTTTCTTT. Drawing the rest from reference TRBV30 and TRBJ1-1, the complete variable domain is SQTIHQWPATLVQPVGSPLSLECTVEGTSNPNLYWYRQAAGRGLQLLFYSVGIGQISSEVPQNLSASRPQDRQFILSSKKLLLSDSGFYLCAWSTELPLNTEAFFGQGTRLTVV.

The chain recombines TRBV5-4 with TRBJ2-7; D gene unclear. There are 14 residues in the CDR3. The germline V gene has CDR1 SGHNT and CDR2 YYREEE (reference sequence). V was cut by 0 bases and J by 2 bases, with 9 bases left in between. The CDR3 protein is CASSLDGSPYEQYF. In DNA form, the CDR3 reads TGTGCCAGCAGCTTGGATGGCAGTCCCTACGAGCAGTACTTC.

This CDR3 reads CASRAGTGLGTEAFF. CDR3 sequence (DNA): TGTGCCAGCAGAGCCGGGACAGGGTTAGGCACTGAAGCTTTCTTT. The rearrangement joins TRBV7-2 to TRBJ1-1; 9 nucleotides line up with TRBD1. The CDR3 spans 15 residues. V trimming: 6 bases; J trimming: 4 bases; junction bases outside the gene matches: 9. Germline loops: CDR1 SGHTA, CDR2 FQGNSA.

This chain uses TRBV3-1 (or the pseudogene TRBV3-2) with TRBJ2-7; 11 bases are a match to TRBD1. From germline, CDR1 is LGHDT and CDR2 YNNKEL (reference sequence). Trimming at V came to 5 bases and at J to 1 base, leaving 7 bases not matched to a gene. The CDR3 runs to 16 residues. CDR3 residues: CASSRTGGRSSYEQYF. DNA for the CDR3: TGTGCCAGCAGCAGGACAGGGGGCCGAAGTTCCTACGAGCAGTACTTC.

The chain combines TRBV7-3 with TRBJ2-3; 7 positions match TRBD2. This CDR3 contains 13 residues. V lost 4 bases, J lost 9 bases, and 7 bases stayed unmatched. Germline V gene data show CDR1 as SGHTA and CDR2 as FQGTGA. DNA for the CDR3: TGTGCCAGCAGCTCGGCAGGCGGGGGAACGCAGTATTTT. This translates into CASSSAGGGTQYF.

The CDR3 region has the DNA TGTGCCAGCAGTTCGAGGGGGACCCAAAACATTCAGTACTTC. This codes for CASSSRGTQNIQYF. This rearrangement joins TRBV27 to TRBJ2-4; tentatively, D is TRBD1 (6 bases). Germline CDR1 MNHEY, CDR2 SMNVEV (reference sequence). The length of the CDR3 is 14 residues. Trimming took 4 bases from V and 5 from J, leaving 12 bases between them.

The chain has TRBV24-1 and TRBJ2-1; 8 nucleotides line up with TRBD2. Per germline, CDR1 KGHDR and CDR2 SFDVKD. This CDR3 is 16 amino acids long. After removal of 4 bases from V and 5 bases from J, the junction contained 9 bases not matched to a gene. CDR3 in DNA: TGTGCCACCAGTGACACCGGGATAGCGGGGAACAATGAGCAGTTCTTC. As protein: CATSDTGIAGNNEQFF.

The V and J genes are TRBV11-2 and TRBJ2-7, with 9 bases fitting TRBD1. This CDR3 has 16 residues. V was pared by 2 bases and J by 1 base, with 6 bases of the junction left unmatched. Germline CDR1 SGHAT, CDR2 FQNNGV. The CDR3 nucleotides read TGTGCCAGCAGCTTATCCGGACAGGGGAGATCCTACGAGCAGTACTTC. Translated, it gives CASSLSGQGRSYEQYF.

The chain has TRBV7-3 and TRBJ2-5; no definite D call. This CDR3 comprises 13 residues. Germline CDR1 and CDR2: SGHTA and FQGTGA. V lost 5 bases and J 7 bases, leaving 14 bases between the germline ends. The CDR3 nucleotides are TGTGCCAGCAGCGCTTCGCGGTTGGGGACCCAGTACTTC. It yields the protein CASSASRLGTQYF.

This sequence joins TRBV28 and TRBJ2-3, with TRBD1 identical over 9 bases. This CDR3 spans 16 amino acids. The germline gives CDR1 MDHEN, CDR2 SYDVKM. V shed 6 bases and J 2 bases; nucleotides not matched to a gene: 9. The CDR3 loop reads CASRPSQGADTDTQYF. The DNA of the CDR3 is TGTGCCAGCAGGCCATCACAGGGGGCCGACACAGATACGCAGTATTTT.

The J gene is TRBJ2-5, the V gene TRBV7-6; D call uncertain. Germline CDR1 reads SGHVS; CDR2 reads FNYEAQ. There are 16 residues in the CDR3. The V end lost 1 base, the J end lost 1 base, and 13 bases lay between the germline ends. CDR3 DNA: TGTGCCAGCAGCTTAGGTACTACACCACCCCAAGAGACCCAGTACTTC. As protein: CASSLGTTPPQETQYF.

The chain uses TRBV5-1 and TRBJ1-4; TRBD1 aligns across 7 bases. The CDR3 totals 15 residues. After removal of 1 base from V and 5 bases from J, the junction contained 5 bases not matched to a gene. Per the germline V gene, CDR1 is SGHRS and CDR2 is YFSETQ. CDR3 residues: CASSLQTGPNEKLFF. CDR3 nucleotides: TGCGCCAGCAGCTTGCAGACAGGGCCAAATGAAAAACTGTTTTTT.

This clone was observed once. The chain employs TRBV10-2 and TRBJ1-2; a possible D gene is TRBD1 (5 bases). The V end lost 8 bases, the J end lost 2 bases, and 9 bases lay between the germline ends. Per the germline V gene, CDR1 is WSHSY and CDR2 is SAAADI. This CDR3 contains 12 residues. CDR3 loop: CASGGGNYGYTF. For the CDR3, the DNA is TGCGCCAGCGGGGGGGGGAACTATGGCTACACCTTC.

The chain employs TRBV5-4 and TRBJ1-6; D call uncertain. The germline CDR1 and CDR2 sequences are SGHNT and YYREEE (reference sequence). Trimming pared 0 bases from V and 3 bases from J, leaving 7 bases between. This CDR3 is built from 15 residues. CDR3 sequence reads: CASSLEAGYNSPLHF. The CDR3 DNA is TGTGCCAGCAGCTTGGAAGCGGGCTATAATTCACCCCTCCACTTT.

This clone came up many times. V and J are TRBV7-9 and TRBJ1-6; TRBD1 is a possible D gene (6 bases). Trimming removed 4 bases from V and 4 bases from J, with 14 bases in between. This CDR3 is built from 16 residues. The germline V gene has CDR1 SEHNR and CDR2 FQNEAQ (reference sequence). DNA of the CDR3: TGTGCCAGCAGCTCGCCCCGGGACACTTATAATTCACCCCTCCACTTT. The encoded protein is CASSSPRDTYNSPLHF.

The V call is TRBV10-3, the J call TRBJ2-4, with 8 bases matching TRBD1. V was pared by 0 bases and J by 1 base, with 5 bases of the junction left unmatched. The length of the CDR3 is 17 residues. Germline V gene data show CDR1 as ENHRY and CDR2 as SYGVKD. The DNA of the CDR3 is TGTGCCATCAGTGAGTCGACGGACAGGGTGGCCAAAAACATTCAGTACTTC. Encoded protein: CAISESTDRVAKNIQYF.

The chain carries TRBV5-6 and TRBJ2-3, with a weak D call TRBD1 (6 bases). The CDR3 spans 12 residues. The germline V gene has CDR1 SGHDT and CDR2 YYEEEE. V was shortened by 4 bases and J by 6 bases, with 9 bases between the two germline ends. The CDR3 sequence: CASSVQGDTQYF. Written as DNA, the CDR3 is TGTGCCAGCAGCGTCCAGGGGGATACGCAGTATTTT.

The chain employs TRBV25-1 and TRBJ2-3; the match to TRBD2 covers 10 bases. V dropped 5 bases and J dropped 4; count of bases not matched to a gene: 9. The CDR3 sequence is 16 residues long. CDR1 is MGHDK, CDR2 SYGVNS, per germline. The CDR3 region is CASSSGGASLADTQYF. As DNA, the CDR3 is TGTGCCAGCAGTAGCGGGGGGGCTTCCCTCGCAGATACGCAGTATTTT.

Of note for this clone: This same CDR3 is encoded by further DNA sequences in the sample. CDR3 region: CASRGQGGSPLHF. Written as DNA, the CDR3 is TGTGCCAGCAGGGGACAGGGGGGTTCGCCCCTCCACTTT. The chain links TRBV28 to TRBJ1-6, with 11 bases matching TRBD1. Germline CDR1 is MDHEN and CDR2 is SYDVKM. V shed 6 bases, J shed 13 bases, and the junction held 5 bases outside the gene matches. This CDR3 spans 13 amino acids.

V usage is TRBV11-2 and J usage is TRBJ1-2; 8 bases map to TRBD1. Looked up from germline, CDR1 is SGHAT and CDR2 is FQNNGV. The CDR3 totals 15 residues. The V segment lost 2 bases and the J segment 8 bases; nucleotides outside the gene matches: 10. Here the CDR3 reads CASSLMAGGAGGYTF. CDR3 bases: TGTGCCAGCAGCTTAATGGCAGGGGGCGCGGGGGGCTACACCTTC.

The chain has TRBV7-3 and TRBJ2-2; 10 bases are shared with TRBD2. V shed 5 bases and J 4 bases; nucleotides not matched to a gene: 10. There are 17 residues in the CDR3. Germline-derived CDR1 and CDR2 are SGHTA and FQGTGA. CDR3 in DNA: TGTGCCAGCAGCCACCAGCGGGGGGGCGTTGGCACCGGGGAGCTGTTTTTT. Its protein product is CASSHQRGGVGTGELFF.

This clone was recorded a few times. CDR3 sequence reads: CASSLDLANSYNSPLHF. Written as DNA, the CDR3 is TGTGCCAGCAGCTTAGATCTGGCAAACTCCTATAATTCACCCCTCCACTTT. The gene calls are TRBV7-2 and TRBJ1-6; D call uncertain. The ends were cut back, 1 base at V and 0 bases at J, with 10 bases in the middle. The germline V gene has CDR1 SGHTA and CDR2 FQGNSA. The CDR3 covers 17 residues. The full variable domain, rest sourced from reference TRBV7-2 and TRBJ1-6, is GAGVSQSPSNKVTEKGKDVELRCDPISGHTALYWYRQSLGQGLEFLIYFQGNSAPDKSGLPSDRFSAERTGGSVSTLTIQRTQQEDSAVYLCASSLDLANSYNSPLHFGNGTRLTVT.

The CDR3 sequence is CASSSPGQGDEQYF. CDR3 DNA: TGTGCCAGCAGCTCCCCGGGACAGGGCGACGAGCAGTACTTC. The chain has TRBV7-9 and TRBJ2-7; 9 bases fit TRBD1. Germline CDR1 reads SEHNR; CDR2 reads FQNEAQ (reference sequence). The CDR3 has 14 residues. The V and J ends lost 4 bases and 5 bases, in that order; junction bases with no gene match: 6.

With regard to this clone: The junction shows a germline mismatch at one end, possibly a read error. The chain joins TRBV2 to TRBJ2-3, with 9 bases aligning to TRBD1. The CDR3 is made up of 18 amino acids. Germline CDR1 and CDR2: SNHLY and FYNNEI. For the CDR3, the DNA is TGTGCCAGCAGTAGAGAAGTCCCGGGACAGGGATACACATATACGCAGTATTTT. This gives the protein CASSREVPGQGYTYTQYF.

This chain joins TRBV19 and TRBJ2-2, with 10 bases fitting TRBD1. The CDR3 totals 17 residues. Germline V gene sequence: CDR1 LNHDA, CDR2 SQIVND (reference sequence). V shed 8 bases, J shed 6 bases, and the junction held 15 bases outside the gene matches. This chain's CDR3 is CASSPGTGVNSAGELFF. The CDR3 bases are TGTGCCAGTTCGCCGGGGACAGGGGTAAATTCGGCCGGGGAGCTGTTTTTT. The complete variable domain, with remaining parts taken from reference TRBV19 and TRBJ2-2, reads DGGITQSPKYLFRKEGQNVTLSCEQNLNHDAMYWYRQDPGQGLRLIYYSQIVNDFQKGDIAEGYSVSREKKESFPLTVTSAQKNPTAFYLCASSPGTGVNSAGELFFGEGSRLTVL.